The 30 T cell receptor beta chains given below trace back to one sample, sequenced in a study of cytomegalovirus exposure and HLA in healthy donors. The protocol was immunoSEQ multiplex PCR, while the TCRdb copy is restricted to in-frame clones and leaves out a portion. This repertoire shows approximately 53,000 clones, about 90% found once; its top ten account for 1.4% to 1.5%. The sequencing input was PBMCs. The receptors were sampled from a man aged 18 to 30 in good health and CMV-seronegative.

V usage is TRBV5-1 and J usage is TRBJ2-7, with TRBD1 matching over 9 bases. Germline CDR1 and CDR2: SGHRS and YFSETQ. Trimming removed 3 bases from V and 0 bases from J; junction bases left unmatched: 4. This CDR3 comprises 15 residues. DNA of the CDR3: TGCGCCAGCAGCTGGGACAGGGCAAGCTCCTACGAGCAGTACTTC. Protein sequence: CASSWDRASSYEQYF. The full variable domain, its missing parts supplied by reference TRBV5-1 and TRBJ2-7, is KAGVTQTPRYLIKTRGQQVTLSCSPISGHRSVSWYQQTPGQGLQFLFEYFSETQRNKGNFPGRFSGRQFSNSRSEMNVSTLELGDSALYLCASSWDRASSYEQYFGPGTRLTVT.

This rearrangement joins TRBV2 to TRBJ2-5; D perhaps matches TRBD1 (5 bases). Trimming stripped 6 bases from V and 2 bases from J, with 13 bases between. This CDR3 has 14 residues. Germline V gene data show CDR1 as SNHLY and CDR2 as FYNNEI. The CDR3 nucleotides read TGTGCCAGCAGCCCCCAGACAGCTCAAGAGACCCAGTACTTC. Its protein is CASSPQTAQETQYF.

The rearrangement uses TRBV9 and TRBJ2-7; 7 nucleotides line up with TRBD1. Germline assignment: CDR1 SGDLS and CDR2 YYNGEE. The CDR3 consists of 14 residues. After removal of 4 bases from V and 3 bases from J, the junction contained 7 bases not matched to a gene. CDR3 sequence reads: CASSTHRDSYEQYF. CDR3 coding DNA: TGTGCCAGCAGCACGCACCGGGACAGCTACGAGCAGTACTTC.

This chain connects TRBV7-2 to TRBJ1-4, with 9 bases lining up with TRBD1. Germline V gene sequence: CDR1 SGHTA, CDR2 FQGNSA. CDR3 length: 16 residues. After removal of 4 bases from V and 8 bases from J, the junction contained 11 bases not matched to a gene. The CDR3 loop reads CASSSPRTGEGEKLFF. In DNA form, the CDR3 reads TGTGCCAGCAGCTCACCCCGGACAGGGGAAGGAGAAAAACTGTTTTTT.

The V and J genes are TRBV15 and TRBJ2-7, with unresolved D. Germline CDR1 reads LNHNV; CDR2 reads YYDKDF (reference sequence). V lost 3 bases and J 2 bases, leaving 8 bases between the germline ends. There are 13 residues in the CDR3. The CDR3 loop reads CATSRTPTYEQYF. CDR3 DNA: TGTGCCACCAGCAGGACACCAACCTACGAGCAGTACTTC.

The chain has TRBV4-3 and TRBJ2-2; perhaps TRBD2 as D (6 bases). In germline, CDR1 is LGHNA, CDR2 YSLEER. Trimming took off 0 bases at V and 7 bases at J, with 12 bases between the two ends. The CDR3 runs 15 residues. Here the CDR3 reads CASSQDWRGDGELFF. DNA of the CDR3: TGCGCCAGCAGCCAAGATTGGCGGGGTGACGGGGAGCTGTTTTTT.

This clone was counted only a few times. J is TRBJ2-2 and V is TRBV5-1; maybe TRBD1 (6 bases). Trimming left V 0 bases short and J 4 bases short, with 10 bases between. This CDR3 comprises 15 residues. CDR1 is SGHRS, CDR2 YFSETQ, per germline. The CDR3 loop is CASSLGVGGTGELFF. CDR3 DNA: TGCGCCAGCAGCTTGGGTGTAGGGGGCACCGGGGAGCTGTTTTTT.

The V call is TRBV9, the J call TRBJ1-4; unclear D gene. CDR1 is SGDLS, CDR2 YYNGEE, per germline. The CDR3 is made up of 15 amino acids. V was cut by 0 bases and J by 4 bases, with 10 bases left in between. The CDR3 region is CASSVGERVNEKLFF. In nucleotides, the CDR3 is TGTGCCAGCAGCGTAGGTGAACGGGTTAATGAAAAACTGTTTTTT.

J is TRBJ2-3 and V is TRBV10-1; D might be TRBD2 (6 bases). The CDR3 covers 15 residues. V was clipped by 0 bases and J by 2 bases, with 9 bases between them. Looked up from germline, CDR1 is WNHNN and CDR2 is SYGVQD (reference sequence). The CDR3 spells CASSESRLDTDTQYF. In DNA, the CDR3 is TGCGCCAGCAGTGAGTCCCGACTAGACACAGATACGCAGTATTTT.

V is TRBV6-4 and J is TRBJ2-1; 9 positions match TRBD2. Germline CDR1 reads MRHNA; CDR2 reads SNTAGT. V lost 2 bases, J lost 7 bases, and 6 bases stayed unmatched. The CDR3 is 15 amino acids. CDR3 in DNA: TGTGCCAGCAGTGACAGCAGTCTAGCGGGAAATGAGCAGTTCTTC. This gives the protein CASSDSSLAGNEQFF.

V and J are TRBV6-4 and TRBJ2-1, with 11 nucleotides matching TRBD1. Trimming at V came to 0 bases and at J to 6 bases, leaving 4 bases not matched to a gene. Germline lookup yields CDR1 MRHNA and CDR2 SNTAGT. The CDR3 is 16 residues long. The CDR3 protein is CASSDSSGTGGNEQFF. The CDR3, as DNA: TGTGCCAGCAGTGACTCGAGCGGGACAGGGGGCAATGAGCAGTTCTTC.

The chain is built from TRBV10-1 and TRBJ2-5, with D uncertain. V gave up 2 bases and J gave up 2 bases, with 6 bases separating them. Germline V CDR1 and CDR2: WNHNN, SYGVQD (reference sequence). The CDR3 extends over 13 amino acids. CDR3 sequence: CASSEVLQETQYF. For the CDR3, the DNA is TGCGCCAGCAGTGAGGTCCTGCAAGAGACCCAGTACTTC.

The gene calls are TRBV29-1 and TRBJ2-1, with D possibly being TRBD2 (5 bases). V lost 7 bases and J 8 bases, leaving 18 bases between the germline ends. Per the germline V gene, CDR1 is SQVTM and CDR2 is ANQGSEA. The CDR3 length is 13 residues. CDR3 bases: TGCAGCGCCGAGGGCCCAGCTGCAGATGAGCAGTTCTTC. This translates into CSAEGPAADEQFF.

V usage is TRBV6-1 and J usage is TRBJ2-1; maybe TRBD2 (6 bases). The CDR3 contains 13 residues. The V gene lost 4 bases and the J gene lost 7 bases, with 11 bases spanning the gap. CDR1 is MNHNS, CDR2 SASEGT, per germline. The DNA for the CDR3 is TGTGCCAGCAGTGTACGAGGGAGGAATGAGCAGTTCTTC. It translates to CASSVRGRNEQFF.

This clone was counted once. The chain has TRBV28 and TRBJ2-7; 7 bases map to TRBD2. Looked up from germline, CDR1 is MDHEN and CDR2 is SYDVKM. The CDR3 loop spans 14 amino acids. V trimming: 10 bases; J trimming: 3 bases; junction bases outside the gene matches: 12. Here the CDR3 reads CATSLSGGGYEQYF. The CDR3 DNA reads as TGTGCCACCTCACTCTCTGGGGGGGGCTACGAGCAGTACTTC.

Here the CDR3 reads CASSYSTGGETQYF. The CDR3 region has the DNA TGTGCCAGCAGTTACTCCACAGGGGGAGAGACCCAGTACTTC. V is TRBV6-7 and J is TRBJ2-5; 8 positions agree with TRBD1. TRBV6-7 is classed as an ORF, of uncertain function. This CDR3 contains 14 residues. J gave up 4 bases and V 0 bases, and 1 base lay outside the gene matches.

The chain couples TRBV5-6 to TRBJ2-7; 7 bases agree with TRBD1. V was clipped by 4 bases and J by 3 bases; unmatched bases: 10. CDR1 is SGHDT and CDR2 is YYEEEE in the germline V gene. This CDR3 is 15 amino acids long. The CDR3 sequence: CASSPRDRAFYEQYF. Written as DNA, the CDR3 is TGTGCCAGCAGCCCCCGGGACAGAGCGTTCTACGAGCAGTACTTC.

The chain employs TRBV7-6 and TRBJ1-4; 8 nucleotides line up with TRBD1. CDR1 is SGHVS and CDR2 is FNYEAQ in the germline V gene. V shed 3 bases and J 2 bases; nucleotides not matched to a gene: 5. The CDR3 contains 16 residues. CDR3 loop: CASSFPGDRTNEKLFF. The CDR3 DNA sequence: TGTGCCAGCAGCTTCCCGGGGGACAGGACTAATGAAAAACTGTTTTTT.

As to this clone: The missing conserved phenylalanine or tryptophan at the end of this CDR3 makes a read error likely. The chain employs TRBV2 and TRBJ1-5; D may be TRBD1 (6 bases). V was shortened by 6 bases and J by 0 bases, with 9 bases between the two germline ends. In germline, CDR1 is SNHLY, CDR2 FYNNEI. The CDR3 has 14 amino acids. The CDR3: CASSRTDSNQPQHL. The CDR3 nucleotides read TGTGCCAGCAGCCGGACAGATAGCAATCAGCCCCAGCATCTT.

V usage is TRBV29-1 and J usage is TRBJ1-1, with D possibly being TRBD1 (6 bases). Germline-derived CDR1 and CDR2 are SQVTM and ANQGSEA. Trimming pared 4 bases from V and 6 bases from J, leaving 15 bases between. This CDR3 spans 13 amino acids. The CDR3 sequence: CSVVFGTSSEAFF. In DNA, the CDR3 is TGCAGCGTTGTATTTGGGACATCCTCTGAAGCTTTCTTT. The variable domain in full, completed from reference TRBV29-1 and TRBJ1-1, reads SAVISQKPSRDICQRGTSLTIQCQVDSQVTMMFWYRQQPGQSLTLIATANQGSEATYESGFVIDKFPISRPNLTFSTLTVSNMSPEDSSIYLCSVVFGTSSEAFFGQGTRLTVV.

The V gene is TRBV10-3, the J gene TRBJ2-7; 8 bases agree with TRBD1. The germline gives CDR1 ENHRY, CDR2 SYGVKD. The CDR3 runs to 13 residues. Trimming removed 3 bases from V and 7 bases from J; junction bases left unmatched: 5. CDR3 bases: TGTGCCATCAGTGAAAAGACAGGGGTAGAGCAGTACTTC. Translated, it gives CAISEKTGVEQYF.

The V gene is TRBV7-6, the J gene TRBJ2-2, with D maybe TRBD1 (5 bases). The V end was cut by 8 bases, the J end by 4 bases, with 11 bases between. The length of the CDR3 is 13 residues. Germline V CDR1 and CDR2: SGHVS, FNYEAQ. The CDR3 region is CASVAGITGELFF. The CDR3 bases are TGTGCCAGCGTTGCAGGGATCACCGGGGAGCTGTTTTTT.

This clone was picked up one time. V usage is TRBV4-3 and J usage is TRBJ2-7; possibly TRBD1 for D (6 bases). The CDR3 sequence is 13 residues long. CDR1 LGHNA and CDR2 YSLEER come from the germline V gene. V lost 4 bases and J lost 3, with 10 bases in between. The CDR3 sequence is CASSPTGHYEQYF. CDR3 DNA: TGCGCCAGCAGCCCGACAGGACACTACGAGCAGTACTTC.

The chain couples TRBV4-3 to TRBJ1-1; 7 bases map to TRBD1. The length of the CDR3 is 14 residues. The ends lost 4 bases at V and 1 base at J; junction bases unmatched: 3. Germline-derived CDR1 and CDR2 are LGHNA and YSLEER. The CDR3 sequence: CASSPGQTNTEAFF. The CDR3 coding sequence is TGCGCCAGCAGCCCGGGACAGACGAACACTGAAGCTTTCTTT.

This clone was seen a few times. The rearrangement uses TRBV5-1 and TRBJ1-2; TRBD1 agrees at 8 bases. There are 13 residues in the CDR3. The junction had 4 bases not matched to a gene; V was cut back by 3 bases and J by 6 bases. The V gene's germline CDR1 is SGHRS and CDR2 YFSETQ. Here the CDR3 DNA reads TGCGCCAGCAGCTCGGGACAGGCGGATGGCTACACCTTC. Its protein product is CASSSGQADGYTF.

This chain joins TRBV5-1 and TRBJ2-7, with D possibly being TRBD1 (6 bases). CDR3 size: 13 residues. Germline values: CDR1 SGHRS, CDR2 YFSETQ. Deletions cut 4 bases from V and 2 bases from J, with 10 bases between. The chain's CDR3 is CASSPGQTYEQYF. DNA for the CDR3: TGCGCCAGCAGCCCCGGACAGACCTACGAGCAGTACTTC.

The chain is built from TRBV29-1 and TRBJ2-3, with TRBD2 identical over 8 bases. Germline CDR1 SQVTM, CDR2 ANQGSEA. The CDR3 has 16 residues. V trimming: 4 bases; J trimming: 0 bases; junction bases outside the gene matches: 9. The CDR3 loop reads CSVAAGVTTSTDTQYF. In DNA form, the CDR3 reads TGCAGCGTTGCAGCGGGGGTAACTACTAGCACAGATACGCAGTATTTT.

V usage is TRBV4-1 and J usage is TRBJ1-1; 7 bases are a match to TRBD1. Germline lookup yields CDR1 MGHRA and CDR2 YSYEKL. The trim removed 1 base at V and 1 base at J, leaving 0 bases unmatched. The CDR3 runs to 14 residues. The CDR3 loop is CASSQGDRNTEAFF. The CDR3 DNA reads TGCGCCAGCAGCCAAGGGGACAGGAACACTGAAGCTTTCTTT.

The chain is built from TRBV29-1 and TRBJ2-2; 9 bases fit TRBD2. This CDR3 contains 15 residues. With V trimmed by 5 bases and J by 4 bases, 8 bases remained unmatched. Germline values: CDR1 SQVTM, CDR2 ANQGSEA. The DNA for the CDR3 is TGCAGCGTTACCGGCCTAGCGGGGCGCACCGGGGAGCTGTTTTTT. Its translation: CSVTGLAGRTGELFF.

V and J are TRBV9 and TRBJ2-6; a possible D gene is TRBD1 (5 bases). In germline, CDR1 is SGDLS, CDR2 YYNGEE. The CDR3 contains 17 residues. V dropped 0 bases and J dropped 0 bases, with 10 bases sitting between them. In DNA, the CDR3 is TGTGCCAGCAGCGTAGTAGGACACCCCTCTGGGGCCAACGTCCTGACTTTC. Translation gives CASSVVGHPSGANVLTF.